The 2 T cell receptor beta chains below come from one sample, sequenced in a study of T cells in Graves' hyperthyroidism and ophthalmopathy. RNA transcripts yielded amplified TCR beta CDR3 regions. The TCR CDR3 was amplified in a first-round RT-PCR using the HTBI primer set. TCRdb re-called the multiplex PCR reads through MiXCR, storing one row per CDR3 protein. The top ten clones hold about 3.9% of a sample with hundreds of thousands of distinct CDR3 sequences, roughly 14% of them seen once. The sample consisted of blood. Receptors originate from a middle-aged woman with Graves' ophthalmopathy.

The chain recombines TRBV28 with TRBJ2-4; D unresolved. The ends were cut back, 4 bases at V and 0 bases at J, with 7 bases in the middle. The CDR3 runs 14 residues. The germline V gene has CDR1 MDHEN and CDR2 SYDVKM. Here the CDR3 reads CASSSPRAKNIQYF. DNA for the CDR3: TGTGCCAGCAGTTCTCCGAGAGCCAAAAACATTCAGTACTTC.

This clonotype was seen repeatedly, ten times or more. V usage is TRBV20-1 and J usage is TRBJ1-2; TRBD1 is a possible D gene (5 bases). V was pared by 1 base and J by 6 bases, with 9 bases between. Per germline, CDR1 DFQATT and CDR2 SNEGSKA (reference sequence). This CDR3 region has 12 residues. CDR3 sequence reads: CSARGQGDGYTF. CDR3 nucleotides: TGCAGTGCTAGAGGGCAGGGAGATGGCTACACCTTC.